The rows below give T cell receptor beta chains drawn from one sample of a study of OX40 agonist ivuxolimab in advanced cancers. Sequencing was performed with immunoSEQ multiplex PCR; in TCRdb, only in-frame clones are kept and a portion is missing. The table has just under 20,000 clones, 65% to 90% seen once. The sequences come from CD4+ or CD8+ T cells sorted from blood, collected in a trial of the OX40 agonist ivuxolimab. The source of these receptors is an adult with an advanced solid tumor such as melanoma, head and neck, liver or kidney cancer. The CDR3 runs from the conserved cysteine through the conserved F or W. The D gene is left open where the match is weak. Only part of the rows carry a size: once, few, many, or a class if the clone is expanded.

>TRBV18|.|.|TRBJ2-1
TGTGCCAGCTCACCAGGCGGGGAGAATGAGCAGTTCTTC
CASSPGGENEQFF
>TRBV20-1|.|.|TRBJ2-1
TGCAGTGCAAGAAAGTACAATGAGCAGTTCTTC
CSARKYNEQFF
>TRBV5-1|.|.|TRBJ2-7
TGCGCCAGCAGTATGATCGGCAGGAGTACCTACGAGCAGTACTTC
CASSMIGRSTYEQYF
>TRBV11-2|TRBD1|.|TRBJ1-2
TGTGCCAGCAGCTTAGACCGAGGGACAGGGGTTTTAGGCTATGGCTACACCTTC
CASSLDRGTGVLGYGYTF
>TRBV28|.|few|TRBJ2-5
TGTGCCAGCAGTTTCGGGGCACAAGAGACCCAGTACTTC
CASSFGAQETQYF
>TRBV7-8|.|few|TRBJ1-4
TGTGCCAGCAGCTCCCGGACAGAGCGGAATGAAAAACTGTTTTTT
CASSSRTERNEKLFF
>TRBV5-1|TRBD1|.|TRBJ2-1
TGCGCCAGCACCCTCACAGGGGACCCTTACAATGAGCAGTTCTTC
CASTLTGDPYNEQFF
>TRBV2|TRBD1|.|TRBJ2-7
TGTGCCAGCAGTCGACAGGGTTTCGACGAGCAGTACTTC
CASSRQGFDEQYF
>TRBV2|TRBD2|.|TRBJ2-1
TGTGCCAGCAGTACATTAGCGGGCTCCTACAATGAGCAGTTCTTC
CASSTLAGSYNEQFF
>TRBV7-6|TRBD2|.|TRBJ2-3
TGTGCCAGCAGCTCCTACGCGGGAGTTGCAGATACGCAGTATTTT
CASSSYAGVADTQYF
>TRBV7-2|TRBD1|.|TRBJ1-1
TGTGCCAGCAGCTTAAGGGGGCTGGGAGCTTTCTTT
CASSLRGLGAFF
>TRBV9|.|.|TRBJ2-6
TGTGCCAGCAGCGTAGGTTCTGGGGCCAACGTCCTGACTTTC
CASSVGSGANVLTF
>TRBV19|TRBD2|.|TRBJ2-2
TGTGCCAGTAGTATAGTCTCCCTAGCGGACACCGGGGAGCTGTTTTTT
CASSIVSLADTGELFF
>TRBV5-1|.|.|TRBJ1-2
TGCGCCAGCAGCTTGGGGGACACAGGGCCCTATGGCTACACCTTC
CASSLGDTGPYGYTF
>TRBV28|TRBD1|.|TRBJ1-1
TGTGCCAGCAGGAGAACAGGGGGAACTAACACTGAAGCTTTCTTT
CASRRTGGTNTEAFF
>TRBV14|.|once|TRBJ2-3
TGTGCCAGCAGCCGAATGAGGGGGGGAGTAGGCCCAGATACGCAGTATTTT
CASSRMRGGVGPDTQYF
>TRBV11-2|.|.|TRBJ2-7
TGTGCCAGCAGCTTCGCATCCTACGAGCAGTACTTC
CASSFASYEQYF
>TRBV29-1|TRBD1|few|TRBJ2-3
TGCAGCGCCACCGGGACAGGGGGCACAGATACGCAGTATTTT
CSATGTGGTDTQYF
>TRBV5-1|TRBD1|.|TRBJ1-2
TGCGCCAGCAGCTTGCCAGGGGGGTATGGCTACACCTTC
CASSLPGGYGYTF
>TRBV14|.|.|TRBJ1-6
TGTGCCAGCAGCCAAGAAAGGGGGGGCCGCAATAATTCACCCCTCCACTTT
CASSQERGGRNNSPLHF
>TRBV15|.|.|TRBJ1-5
TGTGCCACCAGCAGAGGGCAGTCAAGCAATCAGCCCCAGCATTTT
CATSRGQSSNQPQHF
>TRBV6-5|TRBD1|.|TRBJ1-1
TGTGCCAGCAGTTACAGGACAGGGGGCACTGAAGCTTTCTTT
CASSYRTGGTEAFF